A single sample gave rise to the 14 T cell receptor beta chains below, sequenced in a study of blood T cells in healthy people across ages. Alongside a J-beta primer mix, a sample-barcoded 5' primer served in a second PCR lasting roughly 6 to 12 cycles. TCRdb called the 5' RACE reads again in MiXCR, with one record for every CDR3 protein. The table has some 850,000 distinct CDR3 sequences, roughly 25% seen once. These same records also appear under a second study, on T cells of mothers and their children.

The material sequenced was blood. These receptors were obtained from a boy aged 5-17 years in good health.

This clonotype was observed a handful of times. CDR3 region: CASSLGGWDNEQFF. The CDR3 bases are TGCGCCAGCAGCTTGGGTGGCTGGGACAATGAGCAGTTCTTC. The gene calls are TRBV5-1 and TRBJ2-1; D gene unclear. With 0 bases removed from V and 5 bases from J, the gap between germline ends came to 9 bases. CDR1 and CDR2 from the germline V gene are SGHRS and YFSETQ. The CDR3 is 14 amino acids.

This clonotype came up once. The J gene is TRBJ2-7, the V gene TRBV10-3; maybe TRBD1 (6 bases). CDR1 and CDR2 from the germline V gene are ENHRY and SYGVKD. Trimming cost V 10 bases and J 2 bases, with 15 bases left between them. The CDR3 covers 13 residues. CDR3 protein: CAKQGSGPYEQYF. The DNA of the CDR3 is TGTGCCAAGCAGGGGTCCGGGCCCTACGAGCAGTACTTC.

The V and J genes are TRBV28 and TRBJ1-2; possible D gene TRBD1, 6 bases. Germline V gene data show CDR1 as MDHEN and CDR2 as SYDVKM. This CDR3 comprises 13 residues. The V gene lost 6 bases and the J gene lost 6 bases, with 14 bases spanning the gap. For the CDR3, the DNA is TGTGCCAGCAGGTCTTCCGGGGGCGATGGCTACACCTTC. Protein: CASRSSGGDGYTF.

In this sample, this clonotype turned up a few times. The chain uses TRBV3-1 and TRBJ2-5, with no clear D. The J call may be mistaken, given a closer DNA end match to TRBJ2-7. Germline CDR1 LGHDT, CDR2 YNNKEL (reference sequence). The CDR3 spans 14 residues. The CDR3 is CASSQDSWTYEQYF. The CDR3 DNA is TGTGCCAGCAGCCAAGATTCATGGACCTACGAGCAGTACTTC.

V usage is TRBV4-1 and J usage is TRBJ1-1; D not certain. Germline V gene data show CDR1 as MGHRA and CDR2 as YSYEKL. The CDR3 runs to 15 residues. V lost 2 bases and J lost 4, with 14 bases in between. The CDR3 is CASSQRGGLATEAFF. As DNA, the CDR3 is TGCGCCAGCAGCCAACGCGGAGGGCTGGCCACTGAAGCTTTCTTT.

CDR3 in DNA: TGTGCCAGCAGCCCGCTCTCGATTGGGGAGACCCAGTACTTC. Amino acid sequence: CASSPLSIGETQYF. The rearrangement uses TRBV13 and TRBJ2-5, with D unresolved. V was cut by 5 bases and J by 5 bases, with 15 bases left in between. The CDR3 contains 14 residues. CDR1 and CDR2 from the germline V gene are PRHDT and FYEKMQ (reference sequence).

This chain joins TRBV7-2 and TRBJ2-1; the D gene could be TRBD1 or TRBD2 (5 bases each). With 1 base removed from V and 5 bases from J, the gap between germline ends came to 21 bases. CDR3 length equals 18 residues. Per germline, CDR1 SGHTA and CDR2 FQGNSA. CDR3 bases: TGTGCCAGCAGCTTAGTCTCTTCGGGGCTACAACCCGACAATGAGCAGTTCTTC. Translating it yields CASSLVSSGLQPDNEQFF.

The sample holds a few counts of this clonotype. The chain employs TRBV10-3 and TRBJ1-2; 7 nucleotides agree with TRBD1. The CDR3 spans 15 residues. The J segment lost 3 bases and the V segment lost 10 bases, leaving 14 bases of the junction unmatched. The germline CDR1 and CDR2 sequences are ENHRY and SYGVKD. Here the CDR3 reads CASRQGSPSDYGYTF. The CDR3 DNA follows: TGTGCCAGCAGACAGGGATCCCCAAGTGACTATGGCTACACCTTC.

This sequence joins TRBV15 and TRBJ1-1; D may be TRBD1 (5 bases). The V end lost 0 bases, the J end lost 8 bases, and 13 bases lay between the germline ends. The CDR3 has 14 amino acids. CDR1 and CDR2 (germline): LNHNV, YYDKDF (reference sequence). DNA for the CDR3: TGTGCCACCAGCAGAGATCCACGGGGCGGGGAAGCTTTCTTT. Translation gives CATSRDPRGGEAFF.

This clonotype was seen many times. The rearrangement uses TRBV5-1 and TRBJ2-7, with 9 nucleotides matching TRBD1. The CDR3 totals 15 residues. Germline V lookup: CDR1 SGHRS, CDR2 YFSETQ. J lost 3 bases, V lost 7 bases, and 11 bases had no gene match. The CDR3 nucleotides are TGCGCCAGCCGACCATCCGGGACAGGGAGCTACGAGCAGTACTTC. As protein: CASRPSGTGSYEQYF.

In the case of this clonotype: Sequence at one end of the junction differs from germline and may be a read error. This rearrangement joins TRBV2 to TRBJ1-1, with D perhaps TRBD1 (5 bases). This CDR3 contains 12 residues. Looked up from germline, CDR1 is SNHLY and CDR2 is FYNNEI. The CDR3 coding sequence is TGCGCCAGCAGTCGGACATACACTGAAGCTTTCTTT. It specifies CASSRTYTEAFF.

This rearrangement joins TRBV5-8 to TRBJ2-5; 7 bases fit TRBD2. The assigned J gene may be wrong: the sequence end matches TRBJ2-1 better. Germline CDR1 is SGHTS and CDR2 is YDEGEE. The CDR3 is made up of 14 amino acids. CDR3 amino acids: CASSFWTSSHEQFF. DNA for the CDR3: TGTGCCAGCAGCTTCTGGACTAGTTCTCATGAGCAGTTCTTC.

The gene calls are TRBV5-1 and TRBJ2-1; a weak D match, TRBD2 (5 bases). The V end lost 4 bases, the J end lost 10 bases, and 18 bases lay between the germline ends. This CDR3 spans 14 amino acids. Germline CDR1 is SGHRS and CDR2 is YFSETQ. The CDR3 is CASSPPLSGGEQFF. CDR3 coding DNA: TGCGCCAGCAGCCCCCCCCTATCGGGCGGGGAGCAGTTCTTC.

The V gene is TRBV29-1, the J gene TRBJ1-1; D gene uncertain. This CDR3 spans 15 amino acids. Germline CDR1 and CDR2: SQVTM and ANQGSEA. The germline V and J ends were trimmed by 0 bases and 0 bases, with 11 bases remaining between them. The CDR3 sequence: CSVEDPAVLNTEAFF. For the CDR3, the DNA is TGCAGCGTTGAAGATCCCGCGGTCCTGAACACTGAAGCTTTCTTT.